This T cell receptor (beta chain) was documented in a study of blood T cells in healthy people across ages. V lost 5 bases to trimming and J lost 10 bases; unmatched junction nucleotides: 14. This CDR3 is built from 15 residues. The authors ran a second PCR of roughly 6 to 12 cycles using a sample-barcoded 5' primer and a J-beta primer mix. TCRdb ran MiXCR on the 5' RACE reads and lists one entry per CDR3 protein. The sample has around 1,500,000 distinct CDR3 sequences; 40% to 50% are singletons. Per individual sample, total RNA of at least 6 micrograms was extracted. This TCR came from a woman younger than 30 in good health. The sequencing sample was made of blood. The chain couples TRBV12-3 or TRBV12-4 to TRBJ2-1; 7 positions agree with TRBD1. The chain's CDR3 is CASSRPWGQRSEQFF. CDR3 DNA sequence: TGTGCCAGCAGTCGGCCGTGGGGACAGAGATCGGAGCAGTTCTTC.